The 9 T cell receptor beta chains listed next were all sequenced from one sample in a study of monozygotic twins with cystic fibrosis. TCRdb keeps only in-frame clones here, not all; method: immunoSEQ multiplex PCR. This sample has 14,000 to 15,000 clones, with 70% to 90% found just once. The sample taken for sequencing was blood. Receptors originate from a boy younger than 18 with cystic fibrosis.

CDR3 residues: CASGRNTEAFF. The CDR3 region has the DNA TGTGCCAGTGGACGGAACACTGAAGCTTTCTTT. The V gene is TRBV2, the J gene TRBJ1-1; no clear D gene. V shed 9 bases and J shed 1 base, with 6 bases lying between them. The CDR3 consists of 11 residues. Germline V gene lookup returns CDR1 SNHLY and CDR2 FYNNEI.

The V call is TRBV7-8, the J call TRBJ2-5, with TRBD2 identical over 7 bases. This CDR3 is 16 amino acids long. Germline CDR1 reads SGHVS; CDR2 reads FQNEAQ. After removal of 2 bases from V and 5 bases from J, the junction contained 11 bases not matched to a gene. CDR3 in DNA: TGTGCCAGCAGCTTAAGGGGATTGACTAGCCGGGAGACCCAGTACTTC. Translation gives CASSLRGLTSRETQYF. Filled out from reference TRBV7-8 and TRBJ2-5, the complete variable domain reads GAGVSQSPRYKVAKRGQDVALRCDPISGHVSLFWYQQALGQGPEFLTYFQNEAQLDKSGLPSDRFFAERPEGSVSTLKIQRTQQEDSAVYLCASSLRGLTSRETQYFGPGTRLLVL.

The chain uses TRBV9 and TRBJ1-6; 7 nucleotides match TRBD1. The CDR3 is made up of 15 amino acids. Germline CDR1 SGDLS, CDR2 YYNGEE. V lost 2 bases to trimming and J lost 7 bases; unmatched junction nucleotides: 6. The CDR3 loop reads CASSVGGTENSPLHF. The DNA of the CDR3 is TGTGCCAGCAGCGTCGGAGGGACAGAAAATTCACCCCTCCACTTT.

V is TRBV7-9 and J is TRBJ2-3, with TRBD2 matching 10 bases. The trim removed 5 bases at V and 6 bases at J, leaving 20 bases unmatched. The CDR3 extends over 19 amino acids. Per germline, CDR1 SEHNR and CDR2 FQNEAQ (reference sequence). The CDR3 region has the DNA TGTGCCAGCAGCCACACCCTCTATAGCCTAGCGGGAGATGTTGATACGCAGTATTTT. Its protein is CASSHTLYSLAGDVDTQYF.

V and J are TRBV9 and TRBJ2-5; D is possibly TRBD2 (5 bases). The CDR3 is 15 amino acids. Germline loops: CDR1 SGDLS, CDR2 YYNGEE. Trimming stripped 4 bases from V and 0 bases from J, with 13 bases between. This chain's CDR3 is CASSPVGLYQETQYF. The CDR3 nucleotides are TGTGCCAGCAGCCCGGTCGGACTTTACCAAGAGACCCAGTACTTC.

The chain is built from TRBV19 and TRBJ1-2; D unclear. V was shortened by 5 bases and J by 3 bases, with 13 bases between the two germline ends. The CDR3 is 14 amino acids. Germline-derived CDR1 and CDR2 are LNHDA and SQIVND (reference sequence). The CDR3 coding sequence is TGTGCCAGTAGTTATGATAGATTGGACTATGGCTACACCTTC. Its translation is CASSYDRLDYGYTF. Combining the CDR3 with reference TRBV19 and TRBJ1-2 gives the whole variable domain DGGITQSPKYLFRKEGQNVTLSCEQNLNHDAMYWYRQDPGQGLRLIYYSQIVNDFQKGDIAEGYSVSREKKESFPLTVTSAQKNPTAFYLCASSYDRLDYGYTFGSGTRLTVV.

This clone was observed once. The CDR3 DNA reads as TGTGCCAGCAGCGCCCGGGACAGGGGGCTCCATACCTACGAGCAGTACTTC. Translating gives CASSARDRGLHTYEQYF. The chain couples TRBV7-9 to TRBJ2-7; 12 bases map to TRBD1. Germline CDR1 is SEHNR and CDR2 is FQNEAQ (reference sequence). The CDR3 covers 17 residues. V lost 5 bases to trimming and J lost 2 bases; unmatched junction nucleotides: 10. The whole variable domain, remainder taken from reference TRBV7-9 and TRBJ2-7, is DTGVSQNPRHKITKRGQNVTFRCDPISEHNRLYWYRQTLGQGPEFLTYFQNEAQLEKSRLLSDRFSAERPKGSFSTLEIQRTEQGDSAMYLCASSARDRGLHTYEQYFGPGTRLTVT.

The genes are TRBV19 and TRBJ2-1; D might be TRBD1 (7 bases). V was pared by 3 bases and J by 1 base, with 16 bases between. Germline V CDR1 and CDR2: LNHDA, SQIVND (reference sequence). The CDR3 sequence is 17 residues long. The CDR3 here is CASSISLPGGSYNEQFF. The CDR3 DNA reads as TGTGCCAGTAGTATCAGTTTGCCAGGGGGGTCCTACAATGAGCAGTTCTTC.

This chain's CDR3 is CASSVSNGTNYGYTF. DNA of the CDR3: TGTGCCAGCAGCGTATCGAATGGGACCAACTATGGCTACACCTTC. The chain combines TRBV9 with TRBJ1-2; maybe TRBD1 (5 bases). Germline-derived CDR1 and CDR2 are SGDLS and YYNGEE. This CDR3 region has 15 residues. V lost 1 base to trimming and J lost 2 bases, with 12 bases between them.